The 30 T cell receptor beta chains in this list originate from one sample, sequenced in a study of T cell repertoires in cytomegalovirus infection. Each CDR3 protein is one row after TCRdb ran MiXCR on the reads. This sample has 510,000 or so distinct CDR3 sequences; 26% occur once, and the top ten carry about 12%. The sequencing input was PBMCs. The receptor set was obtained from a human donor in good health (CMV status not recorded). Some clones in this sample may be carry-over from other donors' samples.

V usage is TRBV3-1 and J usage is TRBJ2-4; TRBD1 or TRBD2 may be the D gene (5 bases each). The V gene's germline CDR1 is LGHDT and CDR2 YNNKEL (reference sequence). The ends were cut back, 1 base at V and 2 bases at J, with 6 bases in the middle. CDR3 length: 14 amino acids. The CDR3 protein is CASSQGGSKNIQYF. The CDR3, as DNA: TGTGCCAGCAGCCAAGGGGGGTCCAAAAACATTCAGTACTTC.

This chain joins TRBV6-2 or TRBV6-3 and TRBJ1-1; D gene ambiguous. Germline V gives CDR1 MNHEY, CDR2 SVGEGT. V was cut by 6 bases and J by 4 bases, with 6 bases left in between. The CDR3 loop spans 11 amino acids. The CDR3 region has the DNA TGTGCCAGCAGCCGTCTCACTGAAGCTTTCTTT. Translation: CASSRLTEAFF.

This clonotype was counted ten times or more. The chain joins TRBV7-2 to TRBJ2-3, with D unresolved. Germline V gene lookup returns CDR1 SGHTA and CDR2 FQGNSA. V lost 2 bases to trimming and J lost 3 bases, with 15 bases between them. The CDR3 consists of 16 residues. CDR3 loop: CASSLPLQRMTDTQYF. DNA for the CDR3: TGTGCCAGCAGCTTACCTTTGCAGCGTATGACAGATACGCAGTATTTT.

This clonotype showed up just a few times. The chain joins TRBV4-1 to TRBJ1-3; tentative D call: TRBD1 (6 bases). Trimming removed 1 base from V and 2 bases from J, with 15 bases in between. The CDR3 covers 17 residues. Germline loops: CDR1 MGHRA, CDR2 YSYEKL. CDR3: CASSQGGLTGTGNTIYF. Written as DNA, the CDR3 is TGCGCCAGCAGCCAAGGAGGATTAACAGGGACTGGAAACACCATATATTTT.

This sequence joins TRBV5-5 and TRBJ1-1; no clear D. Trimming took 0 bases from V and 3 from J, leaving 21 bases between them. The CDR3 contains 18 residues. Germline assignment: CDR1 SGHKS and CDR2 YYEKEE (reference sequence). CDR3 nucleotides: TGTGCCAGCAGCTTGGCCAGGTTGGAAGGCCTTGACTACACTGAAGCTTTCTTT. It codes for CASSLARLEGLDYTEAFF.

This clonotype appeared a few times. This CDR3 is CASSRKTLAGGHTDTQYF. CDR3 in DNA: TGTGCCAGCAGCCGGAAGACTCTAGCGGGAGGTCACACAGATACGCAGTATTTT. J is TRBJ2-3 and V is TRBV7-2; 11 bases align to TRBD2. Germline-derived CDR1 and CDR2 are SGHTA and FQGNSA. J was trimmed by 2 bases and V by 5 bases; bases with no gene match: 12. The CDR3 contains 18 residues. Supplemented by reference TRBV7-2 and TRBJ2-3, the full variable domain reads GAGVSQSPSNKVTEKGKDVELRCDPISGHTALYWYRQSLGQGLEFLIYFQGNSAPDKSGLPSDRFSAERTGGSVSTLTIQRTQQEDSAVYLCASSRKTLAGGHTDTQYFGPGTRLTVL.

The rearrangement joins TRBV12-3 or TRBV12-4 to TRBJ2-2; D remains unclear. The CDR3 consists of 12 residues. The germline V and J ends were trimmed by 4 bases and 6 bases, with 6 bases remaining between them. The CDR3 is CASSSTAGELFF. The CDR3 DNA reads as TGTGCCAGCAGTTCAACGGCCGGGGAGCTGTTTTTT.

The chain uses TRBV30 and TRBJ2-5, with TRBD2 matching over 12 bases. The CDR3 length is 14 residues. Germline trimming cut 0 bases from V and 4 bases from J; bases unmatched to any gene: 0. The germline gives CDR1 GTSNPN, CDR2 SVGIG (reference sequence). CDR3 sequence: CAWSVLAGGETQYF. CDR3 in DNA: TGTGCCTGGAGTGTACTAGCGGGGGGAGAGACCCAGTACTTC.

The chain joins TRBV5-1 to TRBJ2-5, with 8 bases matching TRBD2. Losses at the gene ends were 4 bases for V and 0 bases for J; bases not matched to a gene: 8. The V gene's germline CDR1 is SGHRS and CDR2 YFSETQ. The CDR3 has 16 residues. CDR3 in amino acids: CASSDGLAPYQETQYF. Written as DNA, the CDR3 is TGCGCCAGCAGCGACGGACTAGCCCCGTACCAAGAGACCCAGTACTTC.

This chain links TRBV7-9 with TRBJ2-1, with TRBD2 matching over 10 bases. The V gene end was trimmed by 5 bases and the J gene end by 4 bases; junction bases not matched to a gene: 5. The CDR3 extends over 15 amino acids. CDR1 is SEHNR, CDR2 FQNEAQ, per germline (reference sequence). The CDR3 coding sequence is TGTGCCAGCAGCAGCGGGAGGGCCACTTACAATGAGCAGTTCTTC. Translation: CASSSGRATYNEQFF.

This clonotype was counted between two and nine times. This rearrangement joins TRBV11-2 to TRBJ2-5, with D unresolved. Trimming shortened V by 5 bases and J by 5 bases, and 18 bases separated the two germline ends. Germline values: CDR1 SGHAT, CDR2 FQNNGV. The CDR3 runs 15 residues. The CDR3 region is CASSHPSGPLETQYF. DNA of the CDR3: TGTGCCAGCAGCCACCCGTCCGGACCCTTGGAGACCCAGTACTTC.

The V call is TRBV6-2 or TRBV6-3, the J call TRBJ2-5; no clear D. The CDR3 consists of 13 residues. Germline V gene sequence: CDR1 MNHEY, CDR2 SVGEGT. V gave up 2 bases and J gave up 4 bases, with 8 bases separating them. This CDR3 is CASSYHSPETQYF. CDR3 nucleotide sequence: TGTGCCAGCAGTTACCACAGCCCAGAGACCCAGTACTTC.

DNA for the CDR3: TGCGCCAGCAGCCAAGTGGGTTTAGATGATCGCGAGCAGTTCTTC. Translation gives CASSQVGLDDREQFF. This chain joins TRBV4-1 and TRBJ2-1; no clear D gene. Trimming took 1 base from V and 10 from J, leaving 17 bases between them. CDR1 is MGHRA and CDR2 is YSYEKL in the germline V gene. This CDR3 is built from 15 residues.

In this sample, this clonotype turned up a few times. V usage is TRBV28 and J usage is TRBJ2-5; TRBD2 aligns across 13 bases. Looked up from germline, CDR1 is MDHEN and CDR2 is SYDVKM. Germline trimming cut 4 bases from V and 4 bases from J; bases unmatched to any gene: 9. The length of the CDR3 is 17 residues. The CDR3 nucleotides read TGTGCCAGCAGTTCGACTGGACTAGCGGGAGTCGCAGAGACCCAGTACTTC. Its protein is CASSSTGLAGVAETQYF.

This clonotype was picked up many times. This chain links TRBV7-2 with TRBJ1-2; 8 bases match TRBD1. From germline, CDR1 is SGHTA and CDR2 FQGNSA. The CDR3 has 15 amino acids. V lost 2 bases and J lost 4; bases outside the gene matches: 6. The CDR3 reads CASSLSQGGTYGYTF. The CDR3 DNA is TGTGCCAGCAGCTTATCACAGGGGGGTACCTATGGCTACACCTTC.

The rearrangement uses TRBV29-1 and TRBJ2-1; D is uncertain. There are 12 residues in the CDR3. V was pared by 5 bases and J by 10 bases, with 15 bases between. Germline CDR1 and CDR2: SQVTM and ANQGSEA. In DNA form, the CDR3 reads TGCAGCGTTAATTCAGGACGCCTCGAGCAGTTCTTC. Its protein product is CSVNSGRLEQFF.

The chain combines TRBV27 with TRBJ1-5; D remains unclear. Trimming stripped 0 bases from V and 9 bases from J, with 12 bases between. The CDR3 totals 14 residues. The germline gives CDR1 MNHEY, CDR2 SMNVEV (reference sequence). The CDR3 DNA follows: TGTGCCAGCAGTTTATCTCACGGGTCGAGGCCCCAGCATTTT. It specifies CASSLSHGSRPQHF.

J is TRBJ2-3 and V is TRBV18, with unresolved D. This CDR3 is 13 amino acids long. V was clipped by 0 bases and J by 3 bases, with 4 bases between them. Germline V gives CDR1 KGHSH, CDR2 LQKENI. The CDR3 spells CASSPPLTDTQYF. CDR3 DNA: TGTGCCAGCTCACCACCGTTAACAGATACGCAGTATTTT.

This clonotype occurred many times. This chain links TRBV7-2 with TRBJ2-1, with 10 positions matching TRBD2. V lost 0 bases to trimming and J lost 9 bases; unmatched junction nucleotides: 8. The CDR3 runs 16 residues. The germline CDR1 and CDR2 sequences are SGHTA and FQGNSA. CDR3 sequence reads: CASSLAGTSAVSEQFF. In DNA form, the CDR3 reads TGTGCCAGCAGCTTAGCCGGGACTAGCGCTGTGAGTGAGCAGTTCTTC.

CDR3 nucleotide sequence: TGCAGTGCTTCTCCTGGACAGATAGAGACCCAGTACTTC. Translating it yields CSASPGQIETQYF. The chain has TRBV20-1 and TRBJ2-5, with D possibly TRBD1 on 6 matching bases. V was pared by 5 bases and J by 4 bases, with 14 bases between. This CDR3 contains 13 residues. CDR1 is DFQATT, CDR2 SNEGSKA, per germline (reference sequence).

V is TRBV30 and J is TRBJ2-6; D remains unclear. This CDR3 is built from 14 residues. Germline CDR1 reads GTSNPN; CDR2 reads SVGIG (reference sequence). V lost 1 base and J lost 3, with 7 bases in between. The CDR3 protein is CAWSAGGGANVLTF. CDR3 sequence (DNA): TGTGCCTGGAGTGCGGGCGGTGGGGCCAACGTCCTGACTTTC. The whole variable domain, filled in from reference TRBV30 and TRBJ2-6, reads SQTIHQWPATLVQPVGSPLSLECTVEGTSNPNLYWYRQAAGRGLQLLFYSVGIGQISSEVPQNLSASRPQDRQFILSSKKLLLSDSGFYLCAWSAGGGANVLTFGAGSRLTVL.

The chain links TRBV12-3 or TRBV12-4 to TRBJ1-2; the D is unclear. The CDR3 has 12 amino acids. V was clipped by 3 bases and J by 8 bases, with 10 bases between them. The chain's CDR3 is CASSFTDGGYTF. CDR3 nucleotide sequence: TGTGCCAGCAGTTTTACAGACGGGGGCTACACCTTC.

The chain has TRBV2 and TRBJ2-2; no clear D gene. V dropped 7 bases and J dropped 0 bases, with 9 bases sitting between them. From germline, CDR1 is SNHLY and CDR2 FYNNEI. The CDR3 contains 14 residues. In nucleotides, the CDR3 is TGTGCCAGCAAACCAGCCTCGAACACCGGGGAGCTGTTTTTT. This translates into CASKPASNTGELFF.

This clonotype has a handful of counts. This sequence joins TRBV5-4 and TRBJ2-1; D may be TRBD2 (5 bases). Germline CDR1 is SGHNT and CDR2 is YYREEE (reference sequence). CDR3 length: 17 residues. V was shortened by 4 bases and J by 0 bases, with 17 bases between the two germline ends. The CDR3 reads CASSLKSGTISYNEQFF. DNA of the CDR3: TGTGCCAGCAGCCTTAAAAGCGGAACCATCTCCTACAATGAGCAGTTCTTC.

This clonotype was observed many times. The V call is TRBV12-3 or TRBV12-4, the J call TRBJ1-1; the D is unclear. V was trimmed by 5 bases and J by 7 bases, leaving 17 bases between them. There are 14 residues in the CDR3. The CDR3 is CASSAWTGSLEAFF. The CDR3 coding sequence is TGTGCCAGCAGTGCCTGGACGGGCAGCCTTGAAGCTTTCTTT.

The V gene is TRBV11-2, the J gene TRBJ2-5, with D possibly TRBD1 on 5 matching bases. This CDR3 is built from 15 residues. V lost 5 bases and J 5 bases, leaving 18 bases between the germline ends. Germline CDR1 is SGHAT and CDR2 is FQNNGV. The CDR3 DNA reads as TGTGCCAGCAGCCAAATCCAGGGCGGTTACGAGACCCAGTACTTC. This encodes CASSQIQGGYETQYF.

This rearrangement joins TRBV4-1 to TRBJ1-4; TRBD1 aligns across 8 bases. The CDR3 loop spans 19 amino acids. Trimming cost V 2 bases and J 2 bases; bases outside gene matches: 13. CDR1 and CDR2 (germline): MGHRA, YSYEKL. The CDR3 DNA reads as TGCGCCAGCAGCCAACTCCCCATCGGGACAGGCTTTACTAATGAAAAACTGTTTTTT. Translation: CASSQLPIGTGFTNEKLFF.

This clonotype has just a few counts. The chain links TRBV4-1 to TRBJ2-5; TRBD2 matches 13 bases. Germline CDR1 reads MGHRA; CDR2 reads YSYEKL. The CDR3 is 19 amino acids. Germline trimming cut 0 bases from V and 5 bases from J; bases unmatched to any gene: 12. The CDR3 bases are TGCGCCAGCAGCCAAGATCCGGGACTAGCGGGGACGCGGGAGGAGACCCAGTACTTC. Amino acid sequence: CASSQDPGLAGTREETQYF.

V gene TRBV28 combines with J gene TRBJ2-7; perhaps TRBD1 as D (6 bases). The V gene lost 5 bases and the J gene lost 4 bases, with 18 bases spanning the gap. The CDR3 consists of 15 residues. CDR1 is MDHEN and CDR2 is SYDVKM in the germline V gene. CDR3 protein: CASSTPRTAKYEQYF. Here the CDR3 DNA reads TGTGCCAGCAGTACCCCGAGGACAGCTAAATACGAGCAGTACTTC.

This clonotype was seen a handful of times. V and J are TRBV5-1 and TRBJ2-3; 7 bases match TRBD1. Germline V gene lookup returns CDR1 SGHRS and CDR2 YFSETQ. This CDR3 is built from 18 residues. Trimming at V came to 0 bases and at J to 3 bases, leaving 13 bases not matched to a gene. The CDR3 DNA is TGCGCCAGCAGCTTGGACCCACTGCGACAGGGCGGAACAGATACGCAGTATTTT. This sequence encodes CASSLDPLRQGGTDTQYF.